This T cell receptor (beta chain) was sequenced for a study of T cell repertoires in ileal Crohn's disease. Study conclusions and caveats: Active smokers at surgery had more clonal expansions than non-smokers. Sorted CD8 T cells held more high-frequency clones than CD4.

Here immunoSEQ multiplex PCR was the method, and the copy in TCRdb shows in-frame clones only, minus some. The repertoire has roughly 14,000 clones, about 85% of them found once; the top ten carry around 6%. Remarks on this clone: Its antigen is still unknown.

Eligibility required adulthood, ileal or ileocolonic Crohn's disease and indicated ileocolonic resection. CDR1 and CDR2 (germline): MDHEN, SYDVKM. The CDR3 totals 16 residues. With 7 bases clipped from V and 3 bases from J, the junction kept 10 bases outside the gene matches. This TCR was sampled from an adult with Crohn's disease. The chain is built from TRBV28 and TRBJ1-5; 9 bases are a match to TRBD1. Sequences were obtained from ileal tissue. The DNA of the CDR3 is TGTGCCAGCACCGGGGTTTGGGACAGGGCCAATCAGCCCCAGCATTTT. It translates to CASTGVWDRANQPQHF.